This TCR beta chain was sequenced for a study of vaccination effects on CD4 cells after COVID-19. Researchers isolated CD4+ T cells once less than twelve days of culture had elapsed. Trimming cost V 5 bases and J 7 bases; bases outside gene matches: 9. Looked up from germline, CDR1 is KGHDR and CDR2 is SFDVKD. CDR3 size: 16 residues. Concerning this clone itself: Its antigen is not known.

Some clones are missing from TCRdb's copy, which holds only in-frame ones; the method was immunoSEQ multiplex PCR. This sample carries about 74,000 clones, 75% to 80% of them seen once, and the ten largest clones take about 2%. This receptor was taken from a human donor who received a COVID-19 vaccine. Sequences were derived from CD4+ T cells from PBMCs cultured without peptide, sampled before COVID-19 vaccination. The chain employs TRBV24-1 and TRBJ2-1; 11 nucleotides align to TRBD2. The CDR3, as DNA: TGTGCCACCAGTGGGGGACCGGGACTAGCGGTTAATGAGCAGTTCTTC. This translates into CATSGGPGLAVNEQFF.